This passage covers 10 T cell receptor beta chains from one sample sequenced in a study of CD8 T cells in Susac syndrome. Roughly 0.45 to 1 ug RNA was reverse transcribed with random hexamers. Using its own MiXCR run on the immunoSEQ multiplex PCR reads, TCRdb lists one record per CDR3 protein. The sample has 300,000 or so distinct CDR3 sequences, about 90% seen once; the top ten hold roughly 0.059%. The sample was CD4+ T cells from PBMCs. The receptors were sampled from a human donor with multiple sclerosis.

The chain carries TRBV19 and TRBJ2-5, with unresolved D. The CDR3 runs 14 residues. CDR1 is LNHDA, CDR2 SQIVND, per germline (reference sequence). V lost 3 bases to trimming and J lost 1 base, with 9 bases between them. CDR3 protein: CASSIGDPQETQYF. The DNA for the CDR3 is TGTGCCAGTAGTATTGGGGATCCCCAAGAGACCCAGTACTTC. The full variable domain, completed using reference TRBV19 and TRBJ2-5, is DGGITQSPKYLFRKEGQNVTLSCEQNLNHDAMYWYRQDPGQGLRLIYYSQIVNDFQKGDIAEGYSVSREKKESFPLTVTSAQKNPTAFYLCASSIGDPQETQYFGPGTRLLVL.

The gene calls are TRBV12-3 or TRBV12-4 and TRBJ1-2, with a tentative D call TRBD1 (6 bases). The CDR3 consists of 14 residues. V lost 4 bases, J lost 8 bases, and 17 bases lay in between. This CDR3 is CASSSNRDRSGYTF. CDR3 in DNA: TGTGCCAGCAGTTCCAACAGGGATAGAAGCGGCTACACCTTC.

Here the CDR3 DNA reads TGCAGCGTTTCGGCAGACACAGATACGCAGTATTTT. Residues: CSVSADTDTQYF. The rearrangement joins TRBV29-1 to TRBJ2-3; D is ambiguous. This CDR3 has 12 residues. Trimming removed 5 bases from V and 2 bases from J, with 8 bases in between. Germline CDR1 and CDR2: SQVTM and ANQGSEA.

J is TRBJ2-3 and V is TRBV28; D is ambiguous. Germline lookup yields CDR1 MDHEN and CDR2 SYDVKM. The CDR3 is 12 amino acids. With 5 bases removed from V and 6 bases from J, the gap between germline ends came to 9 bases. This CDR3 is CASSGDLDTQYF. DNA of the CDR3: TGTGCCAGCAGTGGAGATCTGGATACGCAGTATTTT.

This chain joins TRBV3-1 and TRBJ2-1; TRBD1 or TRBD2 may be the D gene (6 bases each). Trimming took off 3 bases at V and 7 bases at J, with 22 bases between the two ends. CDR3 length: 17 residues. Per the germline V gene, CDR1 is LGHDT and CDR2 is YNNKEL (reference sequence). For the CDR3, the DNA is TGTGCCAGCAGCCACGCCCTCCTAGCGAATAGGGGGAATGAGCAGTTCTTC. It translates to CASSHALLANRGNEQFF.

The rearrangement links TRBV7-9 to TRBJ1-1; D gene unclear. CDR3 length: 12 residues. The V gene lost 8 bases and the J gene lost 4 bases, with 11 bases spanning the gap. From germline, CDR1 is SEHNR and CDR2 FQNEAQ (reference sequence). This chain's CDR3 is CASGRLTTEAFF. As DNA, the CDR3 is TGTGCCAGCGGAAGATTGACCACTGAAGCTTTCTTT.

The chain uses TRBV19 and TRBJ1-6, with D unresolved. V was pared by 6 bases and J by 10 bases, with 19 bases between. Germline loops: CDR1 LNHDA, CDR2 SQIVND (reference sequence). This CDR3 spans 15 amino acids. The CDR3 DNA sequence: TGTGCCAGTAGCTCTTCCGGGCGAGGTGGATCACCCCTCCACTTT. Translating gives CASSSSGRGGSPLHF.

V and J are TRBV15 and TRBJ2-1; 9 bases agree with TRBD1. This CDR3 region has 16 residues. Germline-derived CDR1 and CDR2 are LNHNV and YYDKDF (reference sequence). With V trimmed by 1 base and J by 2 bases, 3 bases remained unmatched. CDR3 nucleotides: TGTGCCACCAGCAGAGGCGGGACAGGGCCCTACAATGAGCAGTTCTTC. Its translation is CATSRGGTGPYNEQFF.

This chain joins TRBV7-2 and TRBJ2-3; perhaps TRBD2 as D (7 bases). Trimming cost V 4 bases and J 1 base, with 15 bases left between them. The CDR3 is made up of 16 amino acids. Germline V gene data show CDR1 as SGHTA and CDR2 as FQGNSA. CDR3 DNA: TGTGCCAGCAGCTCCCGGGGGGCGGGACGCACAGATACGCAGTATTTT. Its protein is CASSSRGAGRTDTQYF. Filled out from reference TRBV7-2 and TRBJ2-3, the complete variable domain reads GAGVSQSPSNKVTEKGKDVELRCDPISGHTALYWYRQSLGQGLEFLIYFQGNSAPDKSGLPSDRFSAERTGGSVSTLTIQRTQQEDSAVYLCASSSRGAGRTDTQYFGPGTRLTVL.

The gene calls are TRBV5-5 and TRBJ2-5; D tentatively fits TRBD1 or TRBD2 (5 bases each). Germline assignment: CDR1 SGHKS and CDR2 YYEKEE (reference sequence). Trimming cost V 5 bases and J 5 bases, with 22 bases left between them. The CDR3 is 16 residues long. The CDR3 DNA follows: TGTGCCAGCAGGATGGGACCCCCATTGGCCACCGAGACCCAGTACTTC. Protein product: CASRMGPPLATETQYF.